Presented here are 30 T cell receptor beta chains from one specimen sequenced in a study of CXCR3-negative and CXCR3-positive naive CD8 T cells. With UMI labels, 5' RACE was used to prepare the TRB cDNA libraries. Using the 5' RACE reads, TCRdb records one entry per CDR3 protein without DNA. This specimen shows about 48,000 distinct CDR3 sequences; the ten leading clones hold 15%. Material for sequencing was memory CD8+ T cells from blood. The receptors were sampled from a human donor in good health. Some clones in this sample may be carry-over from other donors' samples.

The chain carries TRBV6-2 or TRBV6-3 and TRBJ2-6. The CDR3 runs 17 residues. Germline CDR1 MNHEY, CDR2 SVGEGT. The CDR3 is CASSYSIFDSGANVLTF.

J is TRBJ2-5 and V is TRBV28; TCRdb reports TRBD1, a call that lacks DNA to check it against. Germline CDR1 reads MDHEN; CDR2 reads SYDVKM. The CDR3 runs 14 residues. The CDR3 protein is CASSLLGGQETQYF.

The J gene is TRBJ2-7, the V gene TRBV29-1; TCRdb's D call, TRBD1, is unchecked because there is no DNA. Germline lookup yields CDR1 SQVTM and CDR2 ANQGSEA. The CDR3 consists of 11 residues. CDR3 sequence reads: CSVGIGYEQYF.

The CDR3 loop reads CASSSTASREAFF. This rearrangement joins TRBV28 to TRBJ1-1. Per germline, CDR1 MDHEN and CDR2 SYDVKM. The CDR3 has 13 residues.

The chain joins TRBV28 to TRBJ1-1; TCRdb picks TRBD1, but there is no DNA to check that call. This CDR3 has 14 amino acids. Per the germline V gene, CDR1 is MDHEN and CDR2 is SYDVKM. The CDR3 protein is CASTWRGPNTEAFF. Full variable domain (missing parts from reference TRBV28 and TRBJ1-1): DVKVTQSSRYLVKRTGEKVFLECVQDMDHENMFWYRQDPGLGLRLIYFSYDVKMKEKGDIPEGYSVSREKKERFSLILESASTNQTSMYLCASTWRGPNTEAFFGQGTRLTVV.

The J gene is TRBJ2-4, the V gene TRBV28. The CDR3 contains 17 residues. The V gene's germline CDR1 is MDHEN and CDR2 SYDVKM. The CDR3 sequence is CASSPNAIRYRENIQYF.

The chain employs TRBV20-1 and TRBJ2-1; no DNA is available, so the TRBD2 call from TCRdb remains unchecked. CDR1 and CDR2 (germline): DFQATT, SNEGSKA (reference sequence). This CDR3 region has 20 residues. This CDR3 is CSARQAPGLAGVGGYNEQFF.

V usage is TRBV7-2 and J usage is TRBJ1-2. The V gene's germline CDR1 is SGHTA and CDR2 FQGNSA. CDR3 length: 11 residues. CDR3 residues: CASWKGYGYTF. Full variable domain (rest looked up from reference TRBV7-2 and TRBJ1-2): GAGVSQSPSNKVTEKGKDVELRCDPISGHTALYWYRQSLGQGLEFLIYFQGNSAPDKSGLPSDRFSAERTGGSVSTLTIQRTQQEDSAVYLCASWKGYGYTFGSGTRLTVV.

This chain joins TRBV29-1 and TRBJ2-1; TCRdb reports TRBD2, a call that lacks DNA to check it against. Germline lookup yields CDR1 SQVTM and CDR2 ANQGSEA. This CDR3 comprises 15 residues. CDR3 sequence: CSVGGTHTSYNEQFF.

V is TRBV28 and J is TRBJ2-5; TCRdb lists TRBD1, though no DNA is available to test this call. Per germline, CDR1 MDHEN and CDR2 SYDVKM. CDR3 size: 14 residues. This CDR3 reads CASSFDEGWETQYF. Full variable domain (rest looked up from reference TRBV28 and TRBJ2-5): DVKVTQSSRYLVKRTGEKVFLECVQDMDHENMFWYRQDPGLGLRLIYFSYDVKMKEKGDIPEGYSVSREKKERFSLILESASTNQTSMYLCASSFDEGWETQYFGPGTRLLVL.

This CDR3 reads CSVEDRTGRETQYF. The chain links TRBV29-1 to TRBJ2-5; as DNA is missing, the TRBD1 call by TCRdb cannot be tested. From germline, CDR1 is SQVTM and CDR2 ANQGSEA. This CDR3 spans 14 amino acids.

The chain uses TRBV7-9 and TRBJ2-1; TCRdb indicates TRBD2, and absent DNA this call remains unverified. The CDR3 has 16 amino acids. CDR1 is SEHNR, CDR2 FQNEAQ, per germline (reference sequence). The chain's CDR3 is CASSLDSGSSYNEQFF.

The CDR3: CASSLRDGTSNIQYF. The chain joins TRBV28 to TRBJ2-4; TCRdb gives TRBD2 as the D gene, but with no DNA this cannot be confirmed. This CDR3 is 15 amino acids long. Germline loops: CDR1 MDHEN, CDR2 SYDVKM. The whole variable domain, remainder taken from reference TRBV28 and TRBJ2-4, is DVKVTQSSRYLVKRTGEKVFLECVQDMDHENMFWYRQDPGLGLRLIYFSYDVKMKEKGDIPEGYSVSREKKERFSLILESASTNQTSMYLCASSLRDGTSNIQYFGAGTRLSVL.

The chain's CDR3 is CSARDSRLSPLYGYTF. J is TRBJ1-2 and V is TRBV20-1; without DNA, the TCRdb call of TRBD1 cannot be checked. CDR1 and CDR2 (germline): DFQATT, SNEGSKA (reference sequence). CDR3 length: 16 residues.

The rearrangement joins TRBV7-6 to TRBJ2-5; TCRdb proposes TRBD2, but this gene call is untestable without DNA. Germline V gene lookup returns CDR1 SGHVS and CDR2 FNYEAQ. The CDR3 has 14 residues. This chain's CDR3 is CASSSKGLAGGLDF.

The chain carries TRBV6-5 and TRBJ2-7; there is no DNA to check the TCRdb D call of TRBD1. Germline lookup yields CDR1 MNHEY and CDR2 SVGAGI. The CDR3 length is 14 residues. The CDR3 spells CASSYSPGNYEQYF.

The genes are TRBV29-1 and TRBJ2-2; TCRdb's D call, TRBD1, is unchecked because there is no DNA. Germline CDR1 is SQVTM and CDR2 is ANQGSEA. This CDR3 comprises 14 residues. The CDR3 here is CSATWGREDGELFF.

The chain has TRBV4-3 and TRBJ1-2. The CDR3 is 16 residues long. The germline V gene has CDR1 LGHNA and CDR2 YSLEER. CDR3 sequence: CASSQDRSETNYGYTF.

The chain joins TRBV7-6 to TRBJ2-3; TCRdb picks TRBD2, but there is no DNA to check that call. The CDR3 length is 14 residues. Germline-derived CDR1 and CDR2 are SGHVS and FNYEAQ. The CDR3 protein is CASSLGTSGDPQYF.

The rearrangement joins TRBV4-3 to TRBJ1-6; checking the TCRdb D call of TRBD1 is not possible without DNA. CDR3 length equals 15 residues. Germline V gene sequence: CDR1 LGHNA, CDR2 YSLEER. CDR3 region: CASSQEGQGNSPLHF.

The CDR3 loop reads CSVARTSGGTDTQYF. The chain is built from TRBV29-1 and TRBJ2-3; with no DNA, the TCRdb D assignment of TRBD2 cannot be verified. Germline-derived CDR1 and CDR2 are SQVTM and ANQGSEA. The CDR3 sequence is 15 residues long.

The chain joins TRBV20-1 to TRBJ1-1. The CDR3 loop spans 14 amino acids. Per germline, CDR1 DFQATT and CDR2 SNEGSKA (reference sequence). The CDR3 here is CSATGPTWTTEAFF.

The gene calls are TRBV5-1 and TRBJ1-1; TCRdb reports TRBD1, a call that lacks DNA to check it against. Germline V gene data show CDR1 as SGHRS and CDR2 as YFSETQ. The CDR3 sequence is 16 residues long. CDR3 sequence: CASSYLGGGYDTEAFF.

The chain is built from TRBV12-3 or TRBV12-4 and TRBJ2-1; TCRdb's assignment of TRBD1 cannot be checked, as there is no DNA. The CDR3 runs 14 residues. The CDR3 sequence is CASSRDRGENEQFF.

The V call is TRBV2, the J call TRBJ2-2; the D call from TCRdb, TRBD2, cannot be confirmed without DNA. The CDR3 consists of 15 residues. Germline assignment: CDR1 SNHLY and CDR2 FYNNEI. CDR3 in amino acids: CASSEAPAGAGELFF.

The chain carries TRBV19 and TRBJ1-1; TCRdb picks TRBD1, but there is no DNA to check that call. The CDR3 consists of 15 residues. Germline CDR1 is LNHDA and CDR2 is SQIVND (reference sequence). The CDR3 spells CATRQENLMNTEAFF.

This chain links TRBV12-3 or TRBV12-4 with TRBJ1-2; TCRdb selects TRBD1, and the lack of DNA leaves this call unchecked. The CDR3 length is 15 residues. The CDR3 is CASSLGQGGRYGYTF.

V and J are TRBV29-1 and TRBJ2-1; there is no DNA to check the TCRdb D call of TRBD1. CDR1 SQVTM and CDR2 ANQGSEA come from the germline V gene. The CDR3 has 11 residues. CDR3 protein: CSVATQGEQFF.

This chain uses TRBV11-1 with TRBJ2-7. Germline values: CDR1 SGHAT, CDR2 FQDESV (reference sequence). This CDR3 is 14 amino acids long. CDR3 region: CASSRQSGDYEQYF.

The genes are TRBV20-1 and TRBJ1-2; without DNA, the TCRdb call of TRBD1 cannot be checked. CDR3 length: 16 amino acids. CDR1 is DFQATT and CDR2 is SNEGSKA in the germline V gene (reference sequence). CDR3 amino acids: CSARVMRQNLNYGYTF.